The 24 T cell receptor beta chains reported below all come from one sample, sequenced in a study of OX40 agonist ivuxolimab in advanced cancers. TCRdb's copy holds only in-frame clones and misses some; the assay was immunoSEQ multiplex PCR. The table shows about 70,000 clones, with about 94% occurring only once. Sequences were derived from CD4+ or CD8+ T cells sorted from blood, sampled in a trial of the OX40 agonist ivuxolimab. Receptors were obtained from an adult with an advanced solid tumor such as melanoma, head and neck, liver or kidney cancer.

This clone was seen a single time. The rearrangement joins TRBV5-6 to TRBJ2-3, with TRBD2 as a possible D gene (7 bases). The CDR3 is made up of 17 amino acids. The V and J ends lost 2 bases and 5 bases respectively, with 21 bases between them. Germline V CDR1 and CDR2: SGHDT, YYEEEE. CDR3 amino acids: CASSLPTGGGGVDTQYF. The CDR3 coding sequence is TGTGCCAGCAGCTTACCCACGGGGGGCGGGGGAGTAGATACGCAGTATTTT.

The chain carries TRBV2 and TRBJ2-7; D perhaps matches TRBD2 (5 bases). The ends were cut back, 6 bases at V and 3 bases at J, with 9 bases in the middle. Germline loops: CDR1 SNHLY, CDR2 FYNNEI. The CDR3 covers 12 residues. The CDR3 loop reads CASSGLRYEQYF. The CDR3 nucleotides read TGTGCCAGCAGCGGACTCCGCTACGAGCAGTACTTC.

This chain uses TRBV29-1 with TRBJ2-7; a weak D match, TRBD1 (5 bases). There are 13 residues in the CDR3. Trimming removed 2 bases from V and 5 bases from J, with 13 bases in between. Germline V gene data show CDR1 as SQVTM and CDR2 as ANQGSEA. The CDR3 sequence is CSVEMAGWNEQYF. The CDR3 nucleotides are TGCAGCGTTGAAATGGCAGGGTGGAACGAGCAGTACTTC.

V usage is TRBV30 and J usage is TRBJ1-5, with TRBD1 identical over 9 bases. V lost 3 bases, J lost 0 bases, and 6 bases stayed unmatched. Germline V gene data show CDR1 as GTSNPN and CDR2 as SVGIG (reference sequence). There are 16 residues in the CDR3. This CDR3 is CAWSVPGQGSNQPQHF. The CDR3 coding sequence is TGTGCCTGGAGCGTCCCGGGACAGGGTAGCAATCAGCCCCAGCATTTT.

The chain employs TRBV6-5 and TRBJ2-7; D gene ambiguous. The V gene's germline CDR1 is MNHEY and CDR2 SVGAGI. V lost 0 bases to trimming and J lost 5 bases, with 8 bases between them. The CDR3 loop spans 13 amino acids. In DNA form, the CDR3 reads TGTGCCAGCAGTTACTCGATGGATAACGAGCAGTACTTC. Translating gives CASSYSMDNEQYF.

The CDR3 nucleotides read TGTGCCAGCAGCGGGAGGGACAGGGGCTACAATGAGCAGTTCTTC. It encodes CASSGRDRGYNEQFF. This rearrangement joins TRBV6-1 to TRBJ2-1; 10 positions agree with TRBD1. This CDR3 is 15 amino acids long. Germline CDR1 reads MNHNS; CDR2 reads SASEGT. With V trimmed by 6 bases and J by 3 bases, 5 bases remained unmatched.

V is TRBV6-1 and J is TRBJ1-1, with TRBD1 identical over 8 bases. The junction had 15 bases not matched to a gene; V was cut back by 4 bases and J by 5 bases. The CDR3 runs 17 residues. Germline V lookup: CDR1 MNHNS, CDR2 SASEGT. Written as DNA, the CDR3 is TGTGCCAGCAGTGTTTTCGGGACAGGCGCAAAGGAAACTGAAGCTTTCTTT. Translating gives CASSVFGTGAKETEAFF.

The chain combines TRBV6-1 with TRBJ1-1; D may be TRBD1 (5 bases). V lost 8 bases and J lost 3, with 13 bases in between. Germline V gene sequence: CDR1 MNHNS, CDR2 SASEGT. The CDR3 is 13 amino acids. CDR3 residues: CASGQGGDTEAFF. The DNA for the CDR3 is TGTGCCAGCGGGCAGGGAGGGGACACTGAAGCTTTCTTT.

The CDR3 loop reads CASSLGTGAYNEQFF. The CDR3 nucleotides are TGTGCCAGCAGTTTAGGGACAGGGGCCTACAATGAGCAGTTCTTC. The V gene is TRBV27, the J gene TRBJ2-1; 10 bases agree with TRBD1. V lost 2 bases to trimming and J lost 2 bases; unmatched junction nucleotides: 0. Per germline, CDR1 MNHEY and CDR2 SMNVEV (reference sequence). CDR3 length equals 15 residues.

This chain uses TRBV27 with TRBJ2-7; 11 nucleotides match TRBD2. Germline assignment: CDR1 MNHEY and CDR2 SMNVEV (reference sequence). V shed 3 bases and J 4 bases; nucleotides not matched to a gene: 5. This CDR3 spans 15 amino acids. Written as DNA, the CDR3 is TGTGCCAGCAGTTTCATAGCGGGGGGGCCTTACGAGCAGTACTTC. Protein product: CASSFIAGGPYEQYF.

The rearrangement joins TRBV2 to TRBJ2-7; 7 bases are a match to TRBD1. J lost 7 bases, V lost 6 bases, and 6 bases had no gene match. The CDR3 is 12 amino acids. Per germline, CDR1 SNHLY and CDR2 FYNNEI. The CDR3 loop is CASREGAREQYF. CDR3 DNA: TGTGCCAGCAGAGAGGGGGCGCGGGAGCAGTACTTC.

Here the CDR3 reads CASSTGHHGVYEQYF. The CDR3 coding sequence is TGTGCCAGTAGTACGGGACACCACGGGGTCTACGAGCAGTACTTC. The chain combines TRBV19 with TRBJ2-7, with D maybe TRBD1 (6 bases). V was shortened by 4 bases and J by 3 bases, with 16 bases between the two germline ends. Germline V gene sequence: CDR1 LNHDA, CDR2 SQIVND (reference sequence). This CDR3 has 15 amino acids.

The J gene is TRBJ2-1, the V gene TRBV9; weak D call: TRBD2 (5 bases). This CDR3 comprises 12 residues. CDR1 SGDLS and CDR2 YYNGEE come from the germline V gene. V gave up 5 bases and J gave up 8 bases, with 11 bases separating them. Here the CDR3 reads CASRGGQYEQFF. The CDR3 DNA sequence: TGTGCCAGCAGAGGCGGGCAATATGAGCAGTTCTTC.

This chain links TRBV2 with TRBJ1-2, with D possibly TRBD1 on 6 matching bases. Germline CDR1 reads SNHLY; CDR2 reads FYNNEI. Trimming removed 9 bases at V and 8 bases at J, with 13 bases between. The CDR3 is made up of 11 amino acids. CDR3 residues: CARQGSGGYTF. DNA for the CDR3: TGTGCCAGACAGGGTTCTGGCGGCTACACCTTC. Combining the CDR3 with reference TRBV2 and TRBJ1-2 gives the whole variable domain EPEVTQTPSHQVTQMGQEVILRCVPISNHLYFYWYRQILGQKVEFLVSFYNNEISEKSEIFDDQFSVERPDGSNFTLKIRSTKLEDSAMYFCARQGSGGYTFGSGTRLTVV.

A single count supports this clone. V gene TRBV9 combines with J gene TRBJ2-1; possible D gene TRBD2, 7 bases. V was cut by 3 bases and J by 8 bases, with 18 bases left in between. The V gene's germline CDR1 is SGDLS and CDR2 YYNGEE. The CDR3 length is 15 residues. In DNA form, the CDR3 reads TGTGCCAGCAGCGACCCGGTTGGGGGGGCTGATGAGCAGTTCTTC. Residues: CASSDPVGGADEQFF.

The chain couples TRBV6-4 to TRBJ2-4; D is perhaps TRBD1 (7 bases). The CDR3 extends over 17 amino acids. Germline V gives CDR1 MRHNA, CDR2 SNTAGT. V lost 8 bases, J lost 2 bases, and 22 bases lay in between. The CDR3 DNA reads as TGTGCCAGCTCCGACGCCAGACAGGGACTCACCAAAAACATTCAGTACTTC. The encoded protein is CASSDARQGLTKNIQYF.

The gene calls are TRBV7-9 and TRBJ1-2; weak D call: TRBD1 (6 bases). The CDR3 length is 15 residues. Trimming stripped 9 bases from V and 2 bases from J, with 19 bases between. Germline V gene sequence: CDR1 SEHNR, CDR2 FQNEAQ (reference sequence). The CDR3 coding sequence is TGTGCCAGTCCGGTTGGGGACATCCTCAACTATGGCTACACCTTC. Translated, it gives CASPVGDILNYGYTF.

The chain recombines TRBV6-6 with TRBJ2-4; D uncertain. Trimming stripped 5 bases from V and 8 bases from J, with 13 bases between. Looked up from germline, CDR1 is MNHNY and CDR2 is SVGAGI (reference sequence). The CDR3 sequence is 13 residues long. The CDR3: CASSPYRLDIQYF. The DNA for the CDR3 is TGTGCCAGCAGTCCCTATCGTCTGGACATTCAGTACTTC.

This clone has a single count. The chain has TRBV13 and TRBJ2-7; D ambiguous. V lost 5 bases to trimming and J lost 6 bases, with 17 bases between them. Germline CDR1 is PRHDT and CDR2 is FYEKMQ (reference sequence). The CDR3 covers 14 residues. The CDR3 DNA follows: TGTGCCAGCAGCCACACTACCCAAGGCGGCGAGCAGTACTTC. Translated, it gives CASSHTTQGGEQYF.

The chain employs TRBV5-6 and TRBJ2-1, with TRBD2 identical over 11 bases. The length of the CDR3 is 15 residues. Germline V gene data show CDR1 as SGHDT and CDR2 as YYEEEE. The V segment lost 3 bases and the J segment 16 bases; nucleotides outside the gene matches: 15. The CDR3 loop reads CASSWGTSGGPRAFF. CDR3 nucleotide sequence: TGTGCCAGCAGCTGGGGCACTAGCGGGGGCCCACGTGCTTTCTTC. The variable domain in full, with the rest retrieved from reference TRBV5-6 and TRBJ2-1, is DAGVTQSPTHLIKTRGQQVTLRCSPKSGHDTVSWYQQALGQGPQFIFQYYEEEERQRGNFPDRFSGHQFPNYSSELNVNALLLGDSALYLCASSWGTSGGPRAFFGPGTRLTVL.

The J gene is TRBJ1-2, the V gene TRBV19; 8 positions match TRBD1. The V segment lost 5 bases and the J segment 4 bases; nucleotides outside the gene matches: 9. The CDR3 consists of 15 residues. Per the germline V gene, CDR1 is LNHDA and CDR2 is SQIVND (reference sequence). The CDR3 DNA is TGTGCCAGTAGTCCGGACAGGGAGGGGGTCTATGGCTACACCTTC. This encodes CASSPDREGVYGYTF.

This chain joins TRBV4-1 and TRBJ1-1; D not certain. V was trimmed by 4 bases and J by 0 bases, leaving 9 bases between them. The germline gives CDR1 MGHRA, CDR2 YSYEKL. This CDR3 comprises 14 residues. Here the CDR3 reads CASSLTTLNTEAFF. CDR3 nucleotide sequence: TGCGCCAGCAGCCTCACGACTTTGAACACTGAAGCTTTCTTT.

The count of this clone is one. The chain joins TRBV11-2 to TRBJ1-5; D gene unclear. V lost 1 base and J lost 9, with 10 bases in between. CDR1 SGHAT and CDR2 FQNNGV come from the germline V gene. This CDR3 region has 13 residues. This CDR3 is CASSLGRTAPQHF. The CDR3 DNA follows: TGTGCCAGCAGCTTAGGGCGGACGGCGCCCCAGCATTTT.

The CDR3 DNA reads as TGTGCCAGCAGCTTAACGGGGAGCACAGATACGCAGTATTTT. Translation: CASSLTGSTDTQYF. The chain couples TRBV7-3 to TRBJ2-3; D is undetermined. The V gene lost 0 bases and the J gene lost 0 bases, with 4 bases spanning the gap. This CDR3 has 14 residues. CDR1 is SGHTA, CDR2 FQGTGA, per germline.